The 21 T cell receptor beta chains below all came from one sample that was sequenced in a study of blood T cell repertoires in COVID-19. Assay used: immunoSEQ multiplex PCR; TCRdb lists only in-frame clones, some missing. The table includes approximately 150,000 clones, more than 75% detected once. The sequenced material came from peripheral blood. These receptors were obtained from a man between 60 and 75 years old with acute or convalescent COVID-19.

The gene calls are TRBV3-1 (or the pseudogene TRBV3-2) and TRBJ1-4; possible D gene TRBD1, 6 bases. CDR1 LGHDT and CDR2 YNNKEL come from the germline V gene (reference sequence). The CDR3 is 15 residues long. The ends were cut back, 1 base at V and 5 bases at J, with 11 bases in the middle. In DNA, the CDR3 is TGTGCCAGCAGCCAAGGAACAGGGCTGAATGAAAAACTGTTTTTT. This codes for CASSQGTGLNEKLFF.

This clone occurred a few times. The chain recombines TRBV20-1 with TRBJ2-1; 7 nucleotides agree with TRBD2. Losses at the gene ends were 3 bases for V and 0 bases for J; bases not matched to a gene: 14. Germline CDR1 reads DFQATT; CDR2 reads SNEGSKA (reference sequence). The CDR3 sequence is 18 residues long. CDR3 bases: TGCAGTGCTAGTGGGGGGGTACGGCGGGGTAGCTCCTACAATGAGCAGTTCTTC. It yields the protein CSASGGVRRGSSYNEQFF.

This clone was seen more than once but under ten times. The chain employs TRBV24-1 and TRBJ2-7; D possibly corresponds to TRBD1 (7 bases). V was clipped by 3 bases and J by 0 bases, with 11 bases between them. CDR3 size: 15 residues. CDR1 KGHDR and CDR2 SFDVKD come from the germline V gene. The CDR3: CATSDPQGGSYEQYF. CDR3 nucleotide sequence: TGTGCCACCAGTGATCCCCAGGGGGGCTCCTACGAGCAGTACTTC.

The chain has TRBV28 and TRBJ2-7, with 8 bases that match TRBD1. Germline values: CDR1 MDHEN, CDR2 SYDVKM. The CDR3 has 12 amino acids. The V segment lost 6 bases and the J segment 9 bases; nucleotides outside the gene matches: 7. CDR3 nucleotide sequence: TGTGCCAGCAGCGTTGGACAGGGCGGGCAGTACTTC. As protein: CASSVGQGGQYF.

The gene calls are TRBV11-2 and TRBJ2-7; 7 bases agree with TRBD1. CDR1 is SGHAT and CDR2 is FQNNGV in the germline V gene. V lost 3 bases, J lost 4 bases, and 9 bases stayed unmatched. This CDR3 is 15 amino acids long. The CDR3 loop is CASSLMGTASYEQYF. The DNA for the CDR3 is TGTGCCAGCAGCTTGATGGGGACAGCAAGTTACGAGCAGTACTTC.

The chain combines TRBV19 with TRBJ2-7; TRBD1 matches at 8 bases. Germline CDR1 LNHDA, CDR2 SQIVND (reference sequence). The trim removed 6 bases at V and 1 base at J, leaving 8 bases unmatched. This CDR3 has 15 amino acids. CDR3: CASSPAWTGSYEQYF. CDR3 coding DNA: TGTGCCAGTAGCCCAGCCTGGACAGGGTCCTACGAGCAGTACTTC.

This chain uses TRBV10-1 with TRBJ2-1, with D maybe TRBD1 (7 bases). V lost 3 bases and J 9 bases, leaving 15 bases between the germline ends. The V gene's germline CDR1 is WNHNN and CDR2 SYGVQD (reference sequence). The CDR3 runs 14 residues. The CDR3 protein is CASSEGGRGGEQFF. CDR3 bases: TGCGCCAGCAGTGAAGGGGGCCGGGGAGGTGAGCAGTTCTTC.

The chain has TRBV6-5 and TRBJ1-1; D may be TRBD1 (6 bases). This CDR3 region has 14 residues. The germline V gene has CDR1 MNHEY and CDR2 SVGAGI. Deletions cut 7 bases from V and 0 bases from J, with 12 bases between. CDR3: CASKLGAMNTEAFF. The DNA for the CDR3 is TGTGCCAGCAAACTGGGGGCGATGAACACTGAAGCTTTCTTT.

The chain carries TRBV6-5 and TRBJ1-4; 7 bases match TRBD1. CDR3 length equals 14 residues. V lost 4 bases, J lost 8 bases, and 7 bases stayed unmatched. Germline V lookup: CDR1 MNHEY, CDR2 SVGAGI. The CDR3: CASSWVGGNEKLFF. DNA for the CDR3: TGTGCCAGCAGTTGGGTAGGGGGCAACGAAAAACTGTTTTTT.

The V and J genes are TRBV6-5 and TRBJ1-4; TRBD1 matches 7 bases. V lost 0 bases, J lost 6 bases, and 7 bases stayed unmatched. The CDR3 runs to 16 residues. CDR1 is MNHEY, CDR2 SVGAGI, per germline. The CDR3 protein is CASSYSLQGWDEKLFF. The CDR3 nucleotides read TGTGCCAGCAGTTACTCGTTACAGGGGTGGGATGAAAAACTGTTTTTT.

The V call is TRBV6-5, the J call TRBJ2-1; D perhaps matches TRBD1 (6 bases). This CDR3 region has 14 residues. In germline, CDR1 is MNHEY, CDR2 SVGAGI. V was pared by 7 bases and J by 0 bases, with 10 bases between. The CDR3 sequence is CASIRDNSYNEQFF. CDR3 DNA: TGTGCCAGCATCCGGGACAACTCCTACAATGAGCAGTTCTTC.

A remark on this clone: Other DNA sequences within the sample encode an identical CDR3. This chain joins TRBV18 and TRBJ2-3; D is uncertain. The CDR3 runs 13 residues. Trimming stripped 0 bases from V and 3 bases from J, with 4 bases between. CDR1 and CDR2 (germline): KGHSH, LQKENI. DNA of the CDR3: TGTGCCAGCTCACCACCATCGACAGATACGCAGTATTTT. It is translated as CASSPPSTDTQYF.

This clone was detected a few times. The chain combines TRBV7-9 with TRBJ2-2; 7 bases are shared with TRBD2. The CDR3 length is 16 residues. The germline gives CDR1 SEHNR, CDR2 FQNEAQ (reference sequence). Unmatched junction bases numbered 9, after V lost 5 bases and J lost 3 bases. CDR3 region: CASSPRASGYTGELFF. CDR3 nucleotides: TGTGCCAGCAGCCCCCGGGCTAGCGGATACACCGGGGAGCTGTTTTTT. The complete variable domain, with remaining parts taken from reference TRBV7-9 and TRBJ2-2, reads DTGVSQNPRHKITKRGQNVTFRCDPISEHNRLYWYRQTLGQGPEFLTYFQNEAQLEKSRLLSDRFSAERPKGSFSTLEIQRTEQGDSAMYLCASSPRASGYTGELFFGEGSRLTVL.

The J gene is TRBJ1-6, the V gene TRBV21-1; TRBD1 is the table's D call, not checked against the DNA. TRBV21-1 is a pseudogene segment. The CDR3 has 19 amino acids. Here the CDR3 reads CASSKESGQGKRHNSPLHF. Written as DNA, the CDR3 is TGTGCCAGCAGCAAAGAATCGGGACAGGGGAAGAGGCATAATTCACCCCTCCACTTT.

Concerning this clone: One end of the junction varies from germline; a read error may be responsible. V gene TRBV7-8 combines with J gene TRBJ1-2; 9 bases match TRBD1. The CDR3 runs 15 residues. The germline gives CDR1 SGHVS, CDR2 FQNEAQ. The CDR3 sequence is CASSAMPGQGLGLYF. CDR3 DNA: TGTGCCAGCAGCGCCATGCCGGGACAGGGACTGGGGCTGTACTTC. The variable domain in full, with the rest retrieved from reference TRBV7-8 and TRBJ1-2, is GAGVSQSPRYKVAKRGQDVALRCDPISGHVSLFWYQQALGQGPEFLTYFQNEAQLDKSGLPSDRFFAERPEGSVSTLKIQRTQQEDSAVYLCASSAMPGQGLGLYFGSGTRLTVV.

The chain couples TRBV5-1 to TRBJ2-5, with 10 positions matching TRBD2. Germline V lookup: CDR1 SGHRS, CDR2 YFSETQ. The CDR3 totals 16 residues. J was trimmed by 4 bases and V by 0 bases; bases with no gene match: 6. CDR3 coding DNA: TGCGCCAGCAGCTTGGAGGCTAGCGGGAGTGGAGAGACCCAGTACTTC. Translating it yields CASSLEASGSGETQYF.

This clone was observed once. The rearrangement uses TRBV7-2 and TRBJ2-5; 7 bases are a match to TRBD2. CDR3 length: 14 residues. V lost 4 bases, J lost 5 bases, and 7 bases stayed unmatched. Germline assignment: CDR1 SGHTA and CDR2 FQGNSA. This chain's CDR3 is CASSSTSPRETQYF. In DNA, the CDR3 is TGTGCCAGCAGCTCGACTAGCCCTCGGGAGACCCAGTACTTC.

This clone was found a few times. V gene TRBV19 combines with J gene TRBJ2-1, with D perhaps matching TRBD2 (6 bases). Germline V CDR1 and CDR2: LNHDA, SQIVND (reference sequence). The CDR3 is 15 residues long. V was cut by 3 bases and J by 4 bases, with 13 bases left in between. CDR3 DNA: TGTGCCAGTAGTATCTTAGCGGAGGGGTACAATGAGCAGTTCTTC. Amino acid sequence: CASSILAEGYNEQFF.

This clone was observed a few times. The chain links TRBV10-3 to TRBJ2-2; D gene ambiguous. CDR3 length: 14 residues. Germline V lookup: CDR1 ENHRY, CDR2 SYGVKD. The V end lost 0 bases, the J end lost 4 bases, and 6 bases lay between the germline ends. The CDR3 reads CAISESTGTGELFF. The CDR3 DNA is TGTGCCATCAGTGAGTCGACGGGCACCGGGGAGCTGTTTTTT.

The chain is built from TRBV19 and TRBJ1-5, with D perhaps TRBD1 (6 bases). Trimming removed 1 base at V and 2 bases at J, with 18 bases between. CDR1 is LNHDA, CDR2 SQIVND, per germline (reference sequence). CDR3 length equals 18 residues. In nucleotides, the CDR3 is TGTGCCAGTAGTATAGGCTTCCTCAGGGGTTCGGGCAATCAGCCCCAGCATTTT. Its translation is CASSIGFLRGSGNQPQHF.

CDR3 DNA: TGTGCCAGCTCCCGCGGAGGGAGCTCCTACAATGAGCAGTTCTTC. It specifies CASSRGGSSYNEQFF. V gene TRBV6-5 combines with J gene TRBJ2-1; D may be TRBD2 (6 bases). V was cut by 8 bases and J by 0 bases, with 14 bases left in between. Germline V lookup: CDR1 MNHEY, CDR2 SVGAGI. This CDR3 is 15 amino acids long.